Shown below are 13 T cell receptor beta chains from a single sample sequenced in a study of T cell responses to AZD1222 COVID-19 vaccine. Sequencing was performed with immunoSEQ multiplex PCR; in TCRdb, only in-frame clones are kept and a portion is missing. The table includes more than 80,000 clones, more than 75% detected once. The sequencing here drew on peripheral blood, taken on day 0 of AZD1222 vaccination. The receptors stem from an adult in good health.

The chain joins TRBV27 to TRBJ1-1; possible D gene TRBD1, 5 bases. In germline, CDR1 is MNHEY, CDR2 SMNVEV (reference sequence). V lost 11 bases and J 6 bases, leaving 16 bases between the germline ends. The CDR3 consists of 12 residues. CDR3 sequence (DNA): TGTGCCGCCAAGGGGCAGGACCCTGAAGCTTTCTTT. Protein: CAAKGQDPEAFF.

This clone appeared a single time. The chain carries TRBV11-2 and TRBJ2-3; no reliable D call. Germline values: CDR1 SGHAT, CDR2 FQNNGV. V shed 2 bases and J shed 4 bases, with 13 bases lying between them. The CDR3 has 15 amino acids. The CDR3 here is CASSLYLGNADTQYF. The CDR3 region has the DNA TGTGCCAGCAGCTTATACTTAGGGAACGCAGATACGCAGTATTTT.

The genes are TRBV19 and TRBJ2-1; TRBD2 matches at 8 bases. V lost 3 bases, J lost 7 bases, and 14 bases stayed unmatched. The germline V gene encodes CDR1 LNHDA and CDR2 SQIVND (reference sequence). The CDR3 contains 17 residues. CDR3 sequence reads: CASSIQTGTRLRNEQFF. CDR3 DNA sequence: TGTGCCAGTAGTATCCAAACCGGGACTAGACTGCGGAATGAGCAGTTCTTC.

This clone is a singleton in its sample. This rearrangement joins TRBV5-4 to TRBJ1-1; D possibly corresponds to TRBD1 (5 bases). The CDR3 runs 12 residues. From germline, CDR1 is SGHNT and CDR2 YYREEE (reference sequence). Trimming shortened V by 1 base and J by 11 bases, and 12 bases separated the two germline ends. This CDR3 is CASSLFGGHAFF. The CDR3 DNA reads as TGTGCCAGCAGCTTGTTCGGCGGACATGCTTTCTTT.

This rearrangement joins TRBV12-3 or TRBV12-4 to TRBJ1-1; a weak D match, TRBD1 (6 bases). V dropped 5 bases and J dropped 3 bases, with 10 bases sitting between them. CDR3 length: 13 amino acids. Written as DNA, the CDR3 is TGTGCCAGCAGTCGCCAGGGGTACACTGAAGCTTTCTTT. Protein: CASSRQGYTEAFF.

V gene TRBV10-3 combines with J gene TRBJ1-2; TRBD1 is a possible D gene (6 bases). V dropped 8 bases and J dropped 8 bases, with 21 bases sitting between them. The CDR3 runs to 14 residues. Germline CDR1 reads ENHRY; CDR2 reads SYGVKD. The CDR3: CAISNSIQGGGYTF. The CDR3 DNA reads TGTGCCATCTCGAACTCGATACAGGGAGGGGGCTACACCTTC.

The rearrangement joins TRBV28 to TRBJ2-2; D gene unclear. V was pared by 6 bases and J by 2 bases, with 13 bases between. CDR1 is MDHEN, CDR2 SYDVKM, per germline. The CDR3 covers 15 residues. The chain's CDR3 is CASSTAQINTGELFF. CDR3 DNA: TGTGCCAGCAGCACTGCGCAGATCAACACCGGGGAGCTGTTTTTT.

This chain connects TRBV19 to TRBJ2-2, with 9 bases that match TRBD1. The CDR3 covers 14 residues. CDR1 is LNHDA, CDR2 SQIVND, per germline (reference sequence). V shed 6 bases and J 5 bases; nucleotides not matched to a gene: 4. CDR3 sequence: CASRDRGNTGELFF. The CDR3 DNA reads TGTGCCAGTAGGGACAGGGGAAATACCGGGGAGCTGTTTTTT.

The V and J genes are TRBV6-5 and TRBJ1-3, with D possibly TRBD1 on 5 matching bases. CDR3 length: 16 amino acids. Trimming left V 2 bases short and J 4 bases short, with 15 bases between. Germline CDR1 and CDR2: MNHEY and SVGAGI. CDR3 protein: CASSYTSGSAGNTIYF. The CDR3 coding sequence is TGTGCCAGCAGTTACACCTCAGGGTCTGCCGGAAACACCATATATTTT.

This rearrangement joins TRBV5-1 to TRBJ2-3; D gene uncertain. V lost 2 bases to trimming and J lost 3 bases, with 4 bases between them. The length of the CDR3 is 12 residues. The germline CDR1 and CDR2 sequences are SGHRS and YFSETQ. CDR3 protein: CASSFATDTQYF. The CDR3 DNA is TGCGCCAGCAGCTTCGCAACAGATACGCAGTATTTT.

This chain links TRBV9 with TRBJ1-6; 10 nucleotides agree with TRBD1. CDR1 is SGDLS, CDR2 YYNGEE, per germline. This CDR3 region has 15 residues. The V and J ends lost 3 bases and 6 bases, in that order; junction bases with no gene match: 3. The CDR3 protein is CASSARTGGNSPLHF. The CDR3 DNA sequence: TGTGCCAGCAGCGCCAGGACAGGGGGTAATTCACCCCTCCACTTT.

The V and J genes are TRBV3-1 (or the pseudogene TRBV3-2) and TRBJ2-1; D possibly corresponds to TRBD2 (6 bases). Germline assignment: CDR1 LGHDT and CDR2 YNNKEL (reference sequence). The ends were cut back, 2 bases at V and 7 bases at J, with 15 bases in the middle. The CDR3 consists of 15 residues. The CDR3 sequence is CASSQLPSVINEQFF. The CDR3 DNA is TGTGCCAGCAGCCAATTACCTAGCGTGATTAATGAGCAGTTCTTC.

Remarks on this clone: One end of the junction varies from germline; a read error may be responsible. The chain carries TRBV7-7 and TRBJ2-1; 8 positions agree with TRBD1. Looked up from germline, CDR1 is SSHAT and CDR2 is FNYEAQ (reference sequence). The CDR3 sequence is 15 residues long. CDR3 coding DNA: TGTGCTAGCAGCCCGGACAGGGCAAATTACAATGAGCAGTTCTTC. Translated: CASSPDRANYNEQFF.